The 17 T cell receptor beta chains below were found in one sample sequenced in a study of OX40 agonist ivuxolimab in advanced cancers. This table comes from immunoSEQ multiplex PCR, and its TCRdb copy is limited to in-frame clones, with some not included. The data hold about 93,000 clones, with roughly 92% observed a single time. The source material was CD4+ or CD8+ T cells sorted from blood, sampled in a trial of the OX40 agonist ivuxolimab. These receptors were obtained from an adult with an advanced solid tumor such as melanoma, head and neck, liver or kidney cancer.

The rearrangement joins TRBV7-9 to TRBJ1-3; tentatively, D is TRBD1 (5 bases). The CDR3 is 14 residues long. The ends were cut back, 5 bases at V and 0 bases at J, with 8 bases in the middle. The germline V gene has CDR1 SEHNR and CDR2 FQNEAQ (reference sequence). The CDR3 loop is CASSPGSSGNTIYF. For the CDR3, the DNA is TGTGCCAGCAGCCCAGGGTCCTCTGGAAACACCATATATTTT.

The chain joins TRBV7-9 to TRBJ1-4; D remains unclear. CDR3 length: 16 amino acids. V was clipped by 5 bases and J by 0 bases, with 13 bases between them. Looked up from germline, CDR1 is SEHNR and CDR2 is FQNEAQ (reference sequence). DNA for the CDR3: TGTGCCAGCAGCCCGGGGTCAGCAACAACTAATGAAAAACTGTTTTTT. Translated, it gives CASSPGSATTNEKLFF.

The gene calls are TRBV6-1 and TRBJ2-7; D tentatively fits TRBD1 or TRBD2 (5 bases each). Germline lookup yields CDR1 MNHNS and CDR2 SASEGT. Trimming removed 0 bases at V and 2 bases at J, with 8 bases between. The CDR3 length is 14 residues. CDR3 protein: CASSEAGDPYEQYF. The CDR3 DNA sequence: TGTGCCAGCAGTGAAGCGGGGGATCCCTACGAGCAGTACTTC.

The V gene is TRBV2, the J gene TRBJ2-3; 11 nucleotides match TRBD2. Per the germline V gene, CDR1 is SNHLY and CDR2 is FYNNEI. This CDR3 contains 14 residues. Trimming took 6 bases from V and 3 from J; bases not matched to a gene: 2. The CDR3 here is CASSVAGGTDTQYF. As DNA, the CDR3 is TGTGCCAGCAGCGTAGCGGGAGGGACAGATACGCAGTATTTT.

V gene TRBV9 combines with J gene TRBJ2-1, with D hard to call. Between the trimmed V and J ends, which lost 0 bases and 9 bases, there was a span of 16 bases. The CDR3 is made up of 15 amino acids. Germline V lookup: CDR1 SGDLS, CDR2 YYNGEE. The DNA of the CDR3 is TGTGCCAGCAGCGTAGATTCAAGAGAGGTCCCTGAGCAGTTCTTC. It translates to CASSVDSREVPEQFF.

Comments on this clone: The junction shows a germline mismatch at one end, possibly a read error. The rearrangement uses TRBV10-3 and TRBJ2-1; 7 bases are a match to TRBD2. Germline-derived CDR1 and CDR2 are ENHRY and SYGVKD. This CDR3 contains 17 residues. CDR3 DNA sequence: TGTGCCATCGGTGACGCAGGGAGGGTAAGCTCCTACAATGAGCAGTTCTTC. It codes for CAIGDAGRVSSYNEQFF.

The chain is built from TRBV18 and TRBJ1-2; D is possibly TRBD1 (6 bases). CDR1 is KGHSH, CDR2 LQKENI, per germline. Trimming removed 3 bases from V and 8 bases from J, with 13 bases in between. CDR3 length equals 13 residues. The CDR3, as DNA: TGTGCCAGCTCACCGGGGGGCGCGGAGGGCTACACCTTC. Its translation: CASSPGGAEGYTF.

This chain links TRBV30 with TRBJ1-1, with a possible D match to TRBD1 (5 bases). The length of the CDR3 is 12 residues. The V end lost 3 bases, the J end lost 4 bases, and 9 bases lay between the germline ends. Per the germline V gene, CDR1 is GTSNPN and CDR2 is SVGIG (reference sequence). CDR3 sequence reads: CAWRPGSTEAFF. Here the CDR3 DNA reads TGTGCCTGGAGGCCAGGGTCCACTGAAGCTTTCTTT.

The gene calls are TRBV30 and TRBJ1-4; D gene ambiguous. Between the trimmed V and J ends, which lost 4 bases and 8 bases, there was a span of 14 bases. Germline V gives CDR1 GTSNPN, CDR2 SVGIG (reference sequence). The CDR3 has 13 residues. Here the CDR3 DNA reads TGTGCCTGGATACAGAAAGGGAAGGAAAAACTGTTTTTT. This translates into CAWIQKGKEKLFF.

CDR3 nucleotides: TGTGCCAGCAGCGGGGGACTGAACACTGAAGCTTTCTTT. Protein: CASSGGLNTEAFF. V usage is TRBV11-2 and J usage is TRBJ1-1; the D gene is possibly TRBD1 (5 bases). The CDR3 loop spans 13 amino acids. Trimming cost V 5 bases and J 0 bases, with 7 bases left between them. Germline lookup yields CDR1 SGHAT and CDR2 FQNNGV.

V gene TRBV10-2 combines with J gene TRBJ1-1; no firm D call. Germline V gene data show CDR1 as WSHSY and CDR2 as SAAADI. The V end was cut by 7 bases, the J end by 11 bases, with 20 bases between. The CDR3 length is 13 residues. CDR3 residues: CASMADNLLDAFF. CDR3 nucleotides: TGCGCCAGCATGGCAGATAATCTACTTGATGCTTTCTTT.

The CDR3: CASSQDGEQFF. CDR3 bases: TGCGCCAGCAGCCAAGATGGTGAGCAGTTCTTC. The chain couples TRBV4-1 to TRBJ2-1; D is undetermined. The germline CDR1 and CDR2 sequences are MGHRA and YSYEKL. This CDR3 has 11 residues. The V and J ends lost 0 bases and 9 bases respectively, with 3 bases between them.

The CDR3 coding sequence is TGTGCCAGCTCGGTGGGGGTGGCCCAGTACTTC. Amino acids: CASSVGVAQYF. This chain connects TRBV6-8 to TRBJ2-5; the D gene could be TRBD1 or TRBD2 (5 bases each). CDR1 is MNHGY, CDR2 SAAAGT, per germline. The CDR3 contains 11 residues. V lost 8 bases and J 9 bases, leaving 13 bases between the germline ends.

The V and J genes are TRBV11-2 and TRBJ2-7, with D maybe TRBD2 (6 bases). V dropped 6 bases and J dropped 3 bases, with 12 bases sitting between them. CDR3 length: 13 residues. Germline V gives CDR1 SGHAT, CDR2 FQNNGV. This CDR3 reads CASRKTGDYEQYF. The CDR3 nucleotides are TGTGCCAGCAGGAAAACGGGGGACTACGAGCAGTACTTC. Using reference TRBV11-2 and TRBJ2-7 for the parts outside the CDR3, the full variable domain is EAGVAQSPRYKIIEKRQSVAFWCNPISGHATLYWYQQILGQGPKLLIQFQNNGVVDDSQLPKDRFSAERLKGVDSTLKIQPAKLEDSAVYLCASRKTGDYEQYFGPGTRLTVT.

The V call is TRBV5-1, the J call TRBJ2-2; D is ambiguous. CDR3 length: 14 amino acids. V was pared by 4 bases and J by 5 bases, with 12 bases between. The germline gives CDR1 SGHRS, CDR2 YFSETQ. The CDR3 loop reads CASSPRLRTGELFF. The CDR3 DNA reads as TGCGCCAGCAGCCCCAGGCTGCGGACCGGGGAGCTGTTTTTT. Using reference TRBV5-1 and TRBJ2-2 for the parts outside the CDR3, the full variable domain is KAGVTQTPRYLIKTRGQQVTLSCSPISGHRSVSWYQQTPGQGLQFLFEYFSETQRNKGNFPGRFSGRQFSNSRSEMNVSTLELGDSALYLCASSPRLRTGELFFGEGSRLTVL.

The chain is built from TRBV6-1 and TRBJ2-7, with 9 nucleotides matching TRBD2. CDR3 length: 17 residues. Unmatched junction bases numbered 11, after V lost 3 bases and J lost 2 bases. Germline CDR1 MNHNS, CDR2 SASEGT. The CDR3 loop reads CASSDRAGGGPPYEQYF. For the CDR3, the DNA is TGTGCCAGCAGTGATCGAGCGGGAGGTGGTCCTCCCTACGAGCAGTACTTC.

The table lists this clone with a count of one. The V call is TRBV4-3, the J call TRBJ2-1; the match to TRBD2 covers 10 bases. CDR1 and CDR2 from the germline V gene are LGHNA and YSLEER. V trimming: 3 bases; J trimming: 4 bases; junction bases outside the gene matches: 6. This CDR3 has 16 residues. CDR3 DNA: TGCGCCAGCAGCCAGAGAGCGGGGGGGCCTTACAATGAGCAGTTCTTC. Its translation: CASSQRAGGPYNEQFF.